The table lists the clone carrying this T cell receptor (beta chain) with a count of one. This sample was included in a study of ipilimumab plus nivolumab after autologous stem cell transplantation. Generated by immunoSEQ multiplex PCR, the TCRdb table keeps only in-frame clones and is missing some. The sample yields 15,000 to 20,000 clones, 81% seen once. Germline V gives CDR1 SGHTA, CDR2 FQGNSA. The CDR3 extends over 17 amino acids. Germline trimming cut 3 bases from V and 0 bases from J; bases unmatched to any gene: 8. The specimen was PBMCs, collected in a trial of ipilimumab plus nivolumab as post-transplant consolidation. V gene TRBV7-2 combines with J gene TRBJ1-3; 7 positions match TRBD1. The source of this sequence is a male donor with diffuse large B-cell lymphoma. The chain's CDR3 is CASSFRGGQSSGNTIYF. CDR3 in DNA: TGTGCCAGCAGCTTTCGGGGGGGACAGTCCTCTGGAAACACCATATATTTT.